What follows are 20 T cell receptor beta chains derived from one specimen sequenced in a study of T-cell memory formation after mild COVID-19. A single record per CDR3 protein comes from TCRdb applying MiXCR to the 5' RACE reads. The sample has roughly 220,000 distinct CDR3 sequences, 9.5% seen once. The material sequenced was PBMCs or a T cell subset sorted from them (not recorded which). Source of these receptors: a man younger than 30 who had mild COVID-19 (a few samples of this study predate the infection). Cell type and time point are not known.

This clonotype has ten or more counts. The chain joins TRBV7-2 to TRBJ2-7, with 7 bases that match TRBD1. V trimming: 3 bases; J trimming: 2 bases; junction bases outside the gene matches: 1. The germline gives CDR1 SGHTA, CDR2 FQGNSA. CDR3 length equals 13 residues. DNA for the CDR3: TGTGCCAGCAGCTTCGACAGGGCCTACGAGCAGTACGTC. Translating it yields CASSFDRAYEQYV.

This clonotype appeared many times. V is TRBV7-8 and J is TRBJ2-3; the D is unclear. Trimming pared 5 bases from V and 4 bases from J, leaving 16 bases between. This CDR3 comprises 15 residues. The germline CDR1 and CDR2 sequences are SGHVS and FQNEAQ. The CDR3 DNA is TGTGCCAGCAGCCTCCGCACACGTTCCGCAGATACGCAGTATTTT. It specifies CASSLRTRSADTQYF.

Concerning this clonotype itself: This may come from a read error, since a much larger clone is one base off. The CDR3 DNA reads TGTGCCAGCAGCCCCAAAGATGAGCAGTTCTTC. Its protein product is CASSPKDEQFF. The genes are TRBV6-6 and TRBJ2-1, with D uncertain. This CDR3 contains 11 residues. Germline assignment: CDR1 MNHNY and CDR2 SVGAGI (reference sequence). V was shortened by 6 bases and J by 8 bases, with 8 bases between the two germline ends.

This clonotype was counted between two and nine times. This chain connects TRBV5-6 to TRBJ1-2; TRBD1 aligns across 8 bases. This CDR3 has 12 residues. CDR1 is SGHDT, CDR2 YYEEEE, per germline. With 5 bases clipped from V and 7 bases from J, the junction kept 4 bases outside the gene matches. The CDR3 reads CASRFGTGGYTF. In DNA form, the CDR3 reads TGTGCCAGCAGATTCGGGACAGGTGGCTACACCTTC.

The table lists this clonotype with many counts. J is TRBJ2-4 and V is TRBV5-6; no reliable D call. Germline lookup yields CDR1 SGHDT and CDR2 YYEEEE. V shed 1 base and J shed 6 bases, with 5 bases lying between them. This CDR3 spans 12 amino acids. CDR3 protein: CASSLWGNIQYF. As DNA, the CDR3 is TGTGCCAGCAGCTTGTGGGGAAACATTCAGTACTTC.

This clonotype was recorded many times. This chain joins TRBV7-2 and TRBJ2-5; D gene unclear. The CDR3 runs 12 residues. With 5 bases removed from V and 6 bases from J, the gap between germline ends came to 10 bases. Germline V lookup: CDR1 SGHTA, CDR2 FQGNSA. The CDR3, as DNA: TGTGCCAGCAGCCAGATAGGAAAGACCCAGTACTTC. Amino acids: CASSQIGKTQYF.

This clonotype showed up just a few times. DNA of the CDR3: TGTGCCAGCTCACCACACTTGGACGGCTACACCTTC. It yields the protein CASSPHLDGYTF. The chain joins TRBV18 to TRBJ1-2; no clear D gene. Germline CDR1 reads KGHSH; CDR2 reads LQKENI. V lost 1 base and J 8 bases, leaving 8 bases between the germline ends. The CDR3 is 12 residues long. Full variable domain (rest looked up from reference TRBV18 and TRBJ1-2): NAGVMQNPRHLVRRRGQEARLRCSPMKGHSHVYWYRQLPEEGLKFMVYLQKENIIDESGMPKERFSAEFPKEGPSILRIQQVVRGDSAAYFCASSPHLDGYTFGSGTRLTVV.

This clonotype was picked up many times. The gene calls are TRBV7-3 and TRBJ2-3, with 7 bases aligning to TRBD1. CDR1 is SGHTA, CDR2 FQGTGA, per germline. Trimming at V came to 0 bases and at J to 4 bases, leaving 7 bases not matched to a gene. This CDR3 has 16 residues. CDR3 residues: CASSLTNTGDADTQYF. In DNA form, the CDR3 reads TGTGCCAGCAGCTTAACGAACACAGGGGATGCAGATACGCAGTATTTT.

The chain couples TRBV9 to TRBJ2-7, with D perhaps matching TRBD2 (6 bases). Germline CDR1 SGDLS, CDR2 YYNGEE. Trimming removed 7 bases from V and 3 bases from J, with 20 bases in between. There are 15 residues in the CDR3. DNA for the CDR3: TGTGCCAGCTCGGAGTACGGGGGAATCTTCTACGAGCAGTACTTC. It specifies CASSEYGGIFYEQYF.

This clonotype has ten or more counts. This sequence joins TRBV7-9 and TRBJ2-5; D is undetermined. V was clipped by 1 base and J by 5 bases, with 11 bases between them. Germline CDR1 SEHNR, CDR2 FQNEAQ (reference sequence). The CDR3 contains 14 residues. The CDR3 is CASSLVEGWETQYF. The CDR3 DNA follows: TGTGCCAGCAGCTTAGTAGAAGGGTGGGAGACCCAGTACTTC.

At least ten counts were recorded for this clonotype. The CDR3 nucleotides are TGTGCCAGCAGCCAAGCCCCACAACGGGGGCGAGAGACCCAGTACTTC. Its translation is CASSQAPQRGRETQYF. This sequence joins TRBV7-2 and TRBJ2-5; TRBD1 or TRBD2 may be the D gene (6 bases each). The germline V gene encodes CDR1 SGHTA and CDR2 FQGNSA. V lost 5 bases, J lost 4 bases, and 20 bases lay in between. CDR3 length: 16 amino acids.

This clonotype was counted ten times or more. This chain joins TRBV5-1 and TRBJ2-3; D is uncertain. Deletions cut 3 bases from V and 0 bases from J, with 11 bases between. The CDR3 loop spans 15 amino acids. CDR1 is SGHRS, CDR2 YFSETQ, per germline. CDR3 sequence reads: CASSSGGISTDTQYF. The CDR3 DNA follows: TGCGCCAGCAGCTCGGGCGGTATCAGCACAGATACGCAGTATTTT.

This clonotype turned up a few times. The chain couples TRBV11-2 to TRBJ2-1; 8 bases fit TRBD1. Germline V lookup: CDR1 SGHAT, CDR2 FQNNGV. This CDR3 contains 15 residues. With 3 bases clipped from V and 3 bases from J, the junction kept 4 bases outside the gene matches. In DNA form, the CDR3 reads TGTGCCAGCAGCTTTGGGACAGGAAACTACAATGAGCAGTTCTTC. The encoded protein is CASSFGTGNYNEQFF. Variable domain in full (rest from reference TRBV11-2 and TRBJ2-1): EAGVAQSPRYKIIEKRQSVAFWCNPISGHATLYWYQQILGQGPKLLIQFQNNGVVDDSQLPKDRFSAERLKGVDSTLKIQPAKLEDSAVYLCASSFGTGNYNEQFFGPGTRLTVL.

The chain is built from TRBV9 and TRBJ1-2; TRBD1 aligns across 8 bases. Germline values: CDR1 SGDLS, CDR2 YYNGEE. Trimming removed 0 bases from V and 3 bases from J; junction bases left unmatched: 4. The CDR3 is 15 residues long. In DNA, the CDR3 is TGTGCCAGCAGCGTAGAGGCAGGGGGCCACTATGGCTACACCTTC. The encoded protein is CASSVEAGGHYGYTF. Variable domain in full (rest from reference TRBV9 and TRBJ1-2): DSGVTQTPKHLITATGQRVTLRCSPRSGDLSVYWYQQSLDQGLQFLIQYYNGEERAKGNILERFSAQQFPDLHSELNLSSLELGDSALYFCASSVEAGGHYGYTFGSGTRLTVV.

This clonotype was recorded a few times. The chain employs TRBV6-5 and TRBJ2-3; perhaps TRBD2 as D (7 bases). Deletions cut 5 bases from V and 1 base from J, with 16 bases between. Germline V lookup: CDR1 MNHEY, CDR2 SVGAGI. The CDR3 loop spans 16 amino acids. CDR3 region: CASSPSGGRGTDTQYF. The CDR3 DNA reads TGTGCCAGCAGTCCCTCGGGGGGCCGGGGCACAGATACGCAGTATTTT.

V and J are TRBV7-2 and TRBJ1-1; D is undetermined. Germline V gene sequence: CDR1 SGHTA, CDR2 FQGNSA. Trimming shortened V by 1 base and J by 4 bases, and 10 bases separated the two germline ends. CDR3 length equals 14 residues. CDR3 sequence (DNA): TGTGCCAGCAGCTTAGAACGGGGTATCACTGAAGCTTTCTTT. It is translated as CASSLERGITEAFF.

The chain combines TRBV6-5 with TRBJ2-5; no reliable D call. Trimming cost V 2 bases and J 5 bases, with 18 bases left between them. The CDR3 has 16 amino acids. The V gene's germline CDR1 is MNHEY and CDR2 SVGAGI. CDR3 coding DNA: TGTGCCAGCAGTTACGGGTCTGGGGTAAGGGCGGAGACCCAGTACTTC. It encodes CASSYGSGVRAETQYF.

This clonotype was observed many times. The CDR3 DNA reads TGCAGTGCTACGACAGGGGGCAACTATGGCTACACCTTC. Its translation: CSATTGGNYGYTF. This chain joins TRBV20-1 and TRBJ1-2, with TRBD1 matching over 10 bases. Germline V gene sequence: CDR1 DFQATT, CDR2 SNEGSKA (reference sequence). The CDR3 has 13 amino acids. The trim removed 4 bases at V and 2 bases at J, leaving 1 base unmatched.

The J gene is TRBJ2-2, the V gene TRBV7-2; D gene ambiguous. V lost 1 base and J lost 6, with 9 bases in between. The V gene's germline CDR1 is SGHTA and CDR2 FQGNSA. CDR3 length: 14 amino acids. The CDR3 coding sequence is TGTGCCAGCAGCTTAGTAAGAGGAGCCGGGGAGCTGTTTTTT. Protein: CASSLVRGAGELFF. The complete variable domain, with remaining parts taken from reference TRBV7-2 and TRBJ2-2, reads GAGVSQSPSNKVTEKGKDVELRCDPISGHTALYWYRQSLGQGLEFLIYFQGNSAPDKSGLPSDRFSAERTGGSVSTLTIQRTQQEDSAVYLCASSLVRGAGELFFGEGSRLTVL.

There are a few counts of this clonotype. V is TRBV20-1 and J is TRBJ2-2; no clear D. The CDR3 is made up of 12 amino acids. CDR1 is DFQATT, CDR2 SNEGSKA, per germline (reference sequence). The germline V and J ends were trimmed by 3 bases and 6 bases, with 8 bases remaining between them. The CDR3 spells CSARTQPGELFF. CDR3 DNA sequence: TGCAGTGCTAGGACCCAGCCCGGGGAGCTGTTTTTT.